A single sample gave rise to the 14 T cell receptor beta chains below, sequenced in a study of blood T cells in healthy people across ages. Combining a sample-barcoded 5' primer with a J-beta primer mix, a second PCR ran for roughly 7 to 12 cycles. TCRdb used MiXCR to reprocess the 5' RACE reads, holding one entry per CDR3 protein. The sample carries 1.5 million to 1.8 million distinct CDR3 sequences, 40% to 45% recorded once. The sequencing sample was made of blood. All receptors come from a woman younger than 30 in good health.

The genes are TRBV6-1 and TRBJ2-3, with 8 bases lining up with TRBD1. V lost 2 bases to trimming and J lost 0 bases; unmatched junction nucleotides: 4. Germline V gene sequence: CDR1 MNHNS, CDR2 SASEGT. The CDR3 is 16 amino acids. For the CDR3, the DNA is TGTGCCAGCAGTGAACAGACAGGGGCCAGCACAGATACGCAGTATTTT. Translated: CASSEQTGASTDTQYF.

This clonotype was detected ten times or more. V is TRBV6-6 and J is TRBJ2-7, with D perhaps matching TRBD2 (6 bases). CDR3 length equals 14 residues. Trimming removed 4 bases at V and 2 bases at J, with 12 bases between. Germline lookup yields CDR1 MNHNY and CDR2 SVGAGI (reference sequence). CDR3 sequence: CASSSQRRAYEQYF. DNA for the CDR3: TGTGCCAGCAGTTCACAGCGGAGGGCCTACGAGCAGTACTTC.

This clonotype turned up a few times. This chain uses TRBV15 with TRBJ1-1; possible D gene TRBD1, 5 bases. CDR3 length: 14 amino acids. With 0 bases removed from V and 5 bases from J, the gap between germline ends came to 10 bases. Germline V lookup: CDR1 LNHNV, CDR2 YYDKDF (reference sequence). This chain's CDR3 is CATSRDLGGTEAFF. CDR3 nucleotide sequence: TGTGCCACCAGCAGAGATCTTGGGGGTACTGAAGCTTTCTTT.

CDR3 nucleotide sequence: TGTGCCAGCAGCCCAGGACTAGCGGGGGTGAAATCCTACGAGCAGTACTTC. Its protein is CASSPGLAGVKSYEQYF. The chain recombines TRBV12-3 or TRBV12-4 with TRBJ2-7; 13 bases agree with TRBD2. V shed 6 bases and J 1 base; nucleotides not matched to a gene: 9. This CDR3 has 17 amino acids.

The chain couples TRBV27 to TRBJ1-2; no reliable D call. The CDR3 is 16 residues long. Germline assignment: CDR1 MNHEY and CDR2 SMNVEV (reference sequence). The V gene lost 5 bases and the J gene lost 3 bases, with 19 bases spanning the gap. For the CDR3, the DNA is TGTGCCAGCAGTGCCATGCAGGTGGGAAGAGACTATGGCTACACCTTC. Amino acids: CASSAMQVGRDYGYTF.

This clonotype was picked up a small number of times. J is TRBJ1-2 and V is TRBV28, with a possible D match to TRBD1 (6 bases). This CDR3 is built from 14 residues. CDR1 is MDHEN, CDR2 SYDVKM, per germline. Trimming removed 5 bases at V and 3 bases at J, with 13 bases between. CDR3 sequence (DNA): TGTGCCAGCAGTCTGAACAGGGCGGACTATGGCTACACCTTC. Its translation: CASSLNRADYGYTF.

V gene TRBV10-3 combines with J gene TRBJ2-3, with no clear D. There are 12 residues in the CDR3. V dropped 9 bases and J dropped 0 bases, with 7 bases sitting between them. Germline CDR1 is ENHRY and CDR2 is SYGVKD. DNA for the CDR3: TGTGCCATTACCGACAGCACAGATACGCAGTATTTT. Its protein product is CAITDSTDTQYF.

In this sample, this clonotype turned up many times. The rearrangement joins TRBV4-3 to TRBJ1-6; a possible D gene is TRBD1 (5 bases). CDR3 length equals 15 residues. V lost 1 base and J lost 9, with 13 bases in between. Germline CDR1 and CDR2: LGHNA and YSLEER. The CDR3 DNA sequence: TGCGCCAGCAGCCAAGGGCAGGGTCGGACTTCACCCCTCCACTTT. Its protein product is CASSQGQGRTSPLHF.

The genes are TRBV20-1 and TRBJ2-4; D is ambiguous. V was shortened by 0 bases and J by 0 bases, with 3 bases between the two germline ends. CDR1 and CDR2 from the germline V gene are DFQATT and SNEGSKA (reference sequence). The CDR3 sequence is 13 residues long. CDR3 amino acids: CSARDLAKNIQYF. For the CDR3, the DNA is TGCAGTGCTAGAGATTTAGCCAAAAACATTCAGTACTTC.

With respect to this clonotype: At one boundary the junction diverges from the germline segment, which might be a read error. The V call is TRBV6-5, the J call TRBJ2-7, with D possibly matching TRBD2 (6 bases). CDR1 and CDR2 from the germline V gene are MNHEY and SVGAGI. The CDR3 is 16 residues long. For the CDR3, the DNA is TGTGCCAACAGTTACGGAGGGTCCAGCCGTGCCTACGAGCAGTACTTC. This encodes CANSYGGSSRAYEQYF.

The chain is built from TRBV27 and TRBJ2-1; D uncertain. Per germline, CDR1 MNHEY and CDR2 SMNVEV (reference sequence). The CDR3 has 15 amino acids. The V end was cut by 0 bases, the J end by 13 bases, with 19 bases between. The CDR3 loop reads CASSLSELLKETQFF. The CDR3 nucleotides read TGTGCCAGCAGTTTATCAGAGTTGCTAAAAGAGACCCAGTTCTTC.

The chain joins TRBV20-1 to TRBJ2-3; D is ambiguous. The germline V and J ends were trimmed by 0 bases and 0 bases, with 13 bases remaining between them. CDR3 length: 16 amino acids. Germline V lookup: CDR1 DFQATT, CDR2 SNEGSKA (reference sequence). CDR3 in DNA: TGCAGTGCTAGAGATCCCGGTACACCTAGCACAGATACGCAGTATTTT. Its translation: CSARDPGTPSTDTQYF.

The CDR3 here is CATSSGGFPYNEQFF. Written as DNA, the CDR3 is TGTGCCACCAGCAGCGGAGGGTTTCCCTACAATGAGCAGTTCTTC. The J gene is TRBJ2-1, the V gene TRBV15; weak D call: TRBD2 (6 bases). This CDR3 contains 15 residues. V lost 3 bases and J lost 2, with 11 bases in between. Germline V gene sequence: CDR1 LNHNV, CDR2 YYDKDF (reference sequence). Full variable domain (missing parts from reference TRBV15 and TRBJ2-1): DAMVIQNPRYQVTQFGKPVTLSCSQTLNHNVMYWYQQKSSQAPKLLFHYYDKDFNNEADTPDNFQSRRPNTSFCFLDIRSPGLGDTAMYLCATSSGGFPYNEQFFGPGTRLTVL.

The rearrangement uses TRBV5-6 and TRBJ2-4; 7 bases map to TRBD1. Judging by the DNA end, TRBJ2-7 fits better; the J call may be wrong. Germline loops: CDR1 SGHDT, CDR2 YYEEEE. This CDR3 is 17 amino acids long. The CDR3 spells CASSSPSGTAIFYEQYF. The CDR3 DNA follows: TGTGCCAGCAGCTCCCCGTCCGGGACAGCGATTTTCTACGAGCAGTACTTC.